This T cell receptor (beta chain) was documented in a study of T cell repertoires in cytomegalovirus infection. Across the whole study: Matching HLA type, along with CMV infection, was indicated by public TCR beta signatures.

Turning to this clonotype: The antigen is not known. One end of the junction fails to match germline, which may point to a read error.

Using its own MiXCR run on the reads, TCRdb lists one record per CDR3 protein. The table has about 450,000 distinct CDR3 sequences, under 40% seen once. The CDR3 has 17 amino acids. Per the germline V gene, CDR1 is SGHKS and CDR2 is YYEKEE (reference sequence). Findings and limits, study-wide: Cumulative frequency (of public TCR beta family members) identified carriers of CMV plus the relevant HLA.

Sequencing was done on a sample of PBMCs. The source of this sequence is a human donor in good health (CMV status not recorded). Some clones in this sample may be carry-over from other donors' samples. J is TRBJ1-1 and V is TRBV5-5, with 9 positions matching TRBD1. The CDR3 spells CASSRLGTGQFYTDAFF. The CDR3 coding sequence is TGTGCCAGCAGCCGTCTGGGGACAGGGCAATTTTACACTGATGCTTTCTTT. Using reference TRBV5-5 and TRBJ1-1 for the parts outside the CDR3, the full variable domain is DAGVTQSPTHLIKTRGQQVTLRCSPISGHKSVSWYQQVLGQGPQFIFQYYEKEERGRGNFPDRFSARQFPNYSSELNVNALLLGDSALYLCASSRLGTGQFYTDAFFGQGTRLTVV.